Listed here are 24 T cell receptor beta chains from one sample, sequenced in a study of T cells expressing NK-cell markers. TCRdb reprocessed the 5' RACE reads, keeping one entry per CDR3 protein, no DNA. Its table records about 460,000 distinct CDR3 sequences. Sequencing was performed on blood T cells: a sorted CD56 or NKG2C T cell subset, CD4+ or CD8+ T cells, or bulk PBMC T cells (not recorded which). These receptors were collected from a woman between 50 and 59 years old in good health.

The V and J genes are TRBV6-1 and TRBJ1-5; with no DNA, the TCRdb D assignment of TRBD1 cannot be verified. Germline V lookup: CDR1 MNHNS, CDR2 SASEGT. The CDR3 is made up of 16 amino acids. CDR3: CASSLQGFDSNQPQHF.

V gene TRBV20-1 combines with J gene TRBJ2-2; without DNA, the TCRdb call of TRBD1 cannot be checked. The CDR3 runs 15 residues. CDR1 is DFQATT, CDR2 SNEGSKA, per germline (reference sequence). CDR3 region: CSARFGAIDTGELFF.

The chain couples TRBV12-3 or TRBV12-4 to TRBJ2-2; the D call of TRBD1 rests on TCRdb alone, since no DNA is present to check it. This CDR3 spans 17 amino acids. Here the CDR3 reads CASSQTKPGQGAGELFF.

J is TRBJ2-1 and V is TRBV6-4; TCRdb calls TRBD2, which cannot be checked without DNA. Germline V gene data show CDR1 as MRHNA and CDR2 as SNTAGT. The CDR3 sequence is 14 residues long. The CDR3 here is CASSGLAGPNEQFF.

This chain uses TRBV6-1 with TRBJ1-1. Germline CDR1 MNHNS, CDR2 SASEGT. This CDR3 has 13 residues. Here the CDR3 reads CASTLRGDTEAFF.

V usage is TRBV4-2 and J usage is TRBJ1-1. CDR3 length equals 15 residues. From germline, CDR1 is LGHNA and CDR2 YNFKEQ. The CDR3 is CASSQEGGIGTEAFF.

The chain employs TRBV6-2 or TRBV6-3 and TRBJ1-2. Germline V gives CDR1 MNHEY, CDR2 SVGEGT. CDR3 size: 11 residues. CDR3: CASRQLYGYTF.

This sequence joins TRBV24-1 and TRBJ2-1. The CDR3 length is 16 residues. CDR1 is KGHDR and CDR2 is SFDVKD in the germline V gene. The CDR3: CATSDPSGVTYNEQFF.

This chain connects TRBV7-8 to TRBJ2-2; the TCRdb call, TRBD1, lacks DNA for checking. Germline V gene sequence: CDR1 SGHVS, CDR2 FQNEAQ. The CDR3 runs to 15 residues. CDR3 amino acids: CASIDTGGNTGELFF.

The gene calls are TRBV12-3 or TRBV12-4 and TRBJ1-1. This CDR3 contains 14 residues. The CDR3 sequence is CASTSGQMNTEAFF.

This sequence joins TRBV6-5 and TRBJ1-1. Germline-derived CDR1 and CDR2 are MNHEY and SVGAGI. The CDR3 is made up of 13 amino acids. The CDR3 sequence: CASKAGYNTEAFF.

V and J are TRBV7-9 and TRBJ2-7; the D call of TRBD1 rests on TCRdb alone, since no DNA is present to check it. The CDR3 loop spans 13 amino acids. CDR1 SEHNR and CDR2 FQNEAQ come from the germline V gene (reference sequence). CDR3 region: CATSGTEPYEQYF.

J is TRBJ2-1 and V is TRBV20-1; TCRdb returns TRBD2, unconfirmable since there is no DNA. The CDR3 sequence is 17 residues long. CDR1 is DFQATT and CDR2 is SNEGSKA in the germline V gene (reference sequence). The CDR3 is CSAAEVAGGPRYNEQFF.

The V and J genes are TRBV12-3 or TRBV12-4 and TRBJ2-5. CDR3 size: 12 residues. CDR3 protein: CASSLTRETQYF.

The V gene is TRBV5-1, the J gene TRBJ1-2. CDR3 length equals 12 residues. Looked up from germline, CDR1 is SGHRS and CDR2 is YFSETQ. CDR3: CASSLDLRGYTF.

CDR3 loop: CSVDGAGVLSDTQYF. The chain combines TRBV29-1 with TRBJ2-3; TCRdb's D call, TRBD2, is unchecked because there is no DNA. CDR3 length equals 15 residues. From germline, CDR1 is SQVTM and CDR2 ANQGSEA.

This sequence joins TRBV6-5 and TRBJ2-2; TCRdb's D call of TRBD2 is untestable without DNA. Germline V CDR1 and CDR2: MNHEY, SVGAGI. The CDR3 contains 14 residues. CDR3: CASSVERGKGELFF.

The J gene is TRBJ1-5, the V gene TRBV12-3 or TRBV12-4. This CDR3 is 14 amino acids long. The CDR3 protein is CASSLHASNQPQHF.

The V gene is TRBV12-3 or TRBV12-4, the J gene TRBJ1-1; the D call from TCRdb, TRBD1, cannot be confirmed without DNA. The CDR3 contains 14 residues. CDR3: CASSLQGADTEAFF.

The genes are TRBV7-9 and TRBJ2-5; TCRdb lists TRBD2, though no DNA is available to test this call. CDR1 and CDR2 (germline): SEHNR, FQNEAQ (reference sequence). CDR3 length: 17 amino acids. The CDR3 spells CASSLGHPGLAGETQYF.

The CDR3 here is CASGTSGRERQFF. V and J are TRBV5-6 and TRBJ2-1; the D gene TCRdb calls, TRBD2, cannot be checked with no DNA. The CDR3 covers 13 residues. CDR1 is SGHDT, CDR2 YYEEEE, per germline.

V is TRBV25-1 and J is TRBJ2-2; TCRdb's D gene call, TRBD2, goes unchecked for lack of DNA. The CDR3 runs to 14 residues. The germline V gene has CDR1 MGHDK and CDR2 SYGVNS. CDR3 loop: CASSGLASTGELFF.

The rearrangement uses TRBV4-1 and TRBJ2-3; lacking DNA, the TRBD2 call made by TCRdb goes unchecked. Germline lookup yields CDR1 MGHRA and CDR2 YSYEKL. The CDR3 extends over 19 amino acids. This chain's CDR3 is CASSQDHGGRAKGTDTQYF.

The CDR3 loop reads CASSYSRGGFYNEQFF. The gene calls are TRBV6-6 and TRBJ2-1. Germline V lookup: CDR1 MNHNY, CDR2 SVGAGI (reference sequence). The CDR3 is 16 residues long.